This T cell receptor (beta chain) was profiled in a study of metastatic and nonmetastatic thyroid tumors (dated by TCRdb to 2020 to 2022). About the investigation overall: For patients with malignant and with benign thyroid disease, the researchers compared repertoires between peripheral blood samples and tumor or nodule tissue samples. Paper-wide results and their limitations: In both blood and tumor samples, malignant tumors were reported to have significantly higher TCR beta diversity than benign nodules.

As regards this clone: Its antigen is currently not known. With a much larger clone just one base away, this may be a read error. The sample has other DNA sequences that encode this CDR3 too.

None of the patients had been given any treatment before thyroid surgery. Using T-cell receptor beta sequencing, the study looked back at clinical samples from patients collected from the early 2010s to the late 2010s. The germline V gene gives CDR1 as MDHEN and CDR2 as SYDVKM. V was cut back by 3 bases and J by 10 bases, leaving a gap of 11 bases between them. Inclusive of the bounding cysteine and phenylalanine, the CDR3 is 12 residues long. CDR3 DNA is the only sequence kept; it has 36 bases, read in frame from the first base. The library was generated by PCR. Instrument used: Illumina HiSeq 4000. The TCR beta-chain CDR3 region of each patient was profiled by high-throughput sequencing. Concerning the study's data processing: CDR3 differences across clinicopathological groups were used to build a classifier for discriminating distant-metastatic papillary thyroid cancer patients. Repertoire diversity was assessed with the Shannon index, and tumor-blood repertoire similarity with the Morisita-Horn index. TCRdb trimmed public reads at Q25 via fastp, called clones via MiXCR and kept in-frame beta chains. The V and J calls come from TCRdb's annotation, not from the publication. This sample lists 55,000 or so clones; over 15% were detected once. 2.5% to 3% of the sample lies in the top ten.

The source is a female donor with papillary thyroid cancer or a benign thyroid nodule (not recorded which). Some clones in this sample may be carry-over from other donors' samples. The V and J genes are TRBV28 and TRBJ2-3; TRBD2 could be the D gene, as 6 bases match. The sequencing sample was made of blood. The base sequence is TGTGCCAGCAGTTTCCTCGGGGGTCCGCAGTATTTT. Its translation reads: CASSFLGGPQYF.